Below are 27 T cell receptor beta chains sequenced from a single sample in a study of regulatory T cells in long-lasting Graves disease. Arm-PCR of CDR3 regions and iRepertoire HTBI primers were used to build TCR beta libraries. A single record per CDR3 protein comes from TCRdb applying MiXCR to the multiplex PCR reads. The sample lists around 500,000 distinct CDR3 sequences; roughly a sixth were seen once. The sample's time point: newly diagnosed GD, antithyroid drugs for less than 3 months. Scientists built the TCR library using RNA that was extracted from PBMCs. The same specimen was also included in a second study, on T cells in Graves' hyperthyroidism and ophthalmopathy.

The material was peripheral blood mononuclear cells (PBMCs), obtained at new diagnosis, from a patient treated with antithyroid drugs. The receptors come from a middle-aged woman with Graves disease.

This sequence joins TRBV10-1 and TRBJ2-4; the match to TRBD2 covers 16 bases. The germline CDR1 and CDR2 sequences are WNHNN and SYGVQD (reference sequence). The CDR3 is 18 residues long. V shed 2 bases and J 10 bases; nucleotides not matched to a gene: 11. CDR3 sequence: CASSETGTSGGAPGIQYF. The CDR3 DNA reads TGCGCCAGCAGTGAGACGGGGACTAGCGGGGGGGCACCAGGGATTCAGTACTTC.

This sequence joins TRBV7-9 and TRBJ2-5, with 7 bases aligning to TRBD1. In germline, CDR1 is SEHNR, CDR2 FQNEAQ (reference sequence). The CDR3 contains 15 residues. After removal of 4 bases from V and 4 bases from J, the junction contained 9 bases not matched to a gene. CDR3 protein: CASSSTGDRRETQYF. CDR3 bases: TGTGCCAGCAGCTCTACAGGGGATCGGCGAGAGACCCAGTACTTC.

The table lists this clonotype with a few counts. V gene TRBV20-1 combines with J gene TRBJ2-5; D possibly corresponds to TRBD1 (6 bases). Trimming shortened V by 0 bases and J by 3 bases, and 11 bases separated the two germline ends. The CDR3 loop spans 14 amino acids. Germline-derived CDR1 and CDR2 are DFQATT and SNEGSKA (reference sequence). This chain's CDR3 is CSARDPGTKETQYF. CDR3 in DNA: TGCAGTGCTAGAGATCCCGGGACAAAAGAGACCCAGTACTTC.

About this clonotype: This sequence may be a read error, since a much larger clone differs from it by one base. This is likely a read error, given that the CDR3 carries no conserved phenylalanine or tryptophan at its end. The chain carries TRBV12-3 or TRBV12-4 and TRBJ1-3; D is undetermined. V lost 6 bases and J lost 2, with 11 bases in between. The CDR3 spans 14 residues. In DNA form, the CDR3 reads TGTGCCAGCAGCCAAGAAGGAGCTGGAAACACCATATATCTT. Translation gives CASSQEGAGNTIYL.

This chain uses TRBV19 with TRBJ1-5; no definite D call. The length of the CDR3 is 14 residues. CDR1 LNHDA and CDR2 SQIVND come from the germline V gene (reference sequence). Deletions cut 1 base from V and 3 bases from J, with 7 bases between. DNA of the CDR3: TGTGCCAGTAGTATAGGGACCTCCAATCAGCCCCAGCATTTT. Encoded protein: CASSIGTSNQPQHF.

This clonotype has a count of ten or more. The chain joins TRBV12-3 or TRBV12-4 to TRBJ2-3; 9 positions agree with TRBD2. The V gene end was trimmed by 6 bases and the J gene end by 2 bases; junction bases not matched to a gene: 3. The CDR3 is 14 residues long. The CDR3 loop is CASRIAGVTDTQYF. The DNA for the CDR3 is TGTGCCAGCAGGATAGCGGGGGTCACAGATACGCAGTATTTT.

The gene calls are TRBV29-1 and TRBJ1-2; D unresolved. V was trimmed by 4 bases and J by 8 bases, leaving 11 bases between them. Germline CDR1 is SQVTM and CDR2 is ANQGSEA. The CDR3 is 11 residues long. CDR3 loop: CSVAEEVGYTF. CDR3 sequence (DNA): TGCAGCGTTGCCGAGGAGGTCGGCTACACCTTC.

This clonotype was counted ten times or more. This sequence joins TRBV27 and TRBJ2-7, with 7 positions matching TRBD2. Germline trimming cut 6 bases from V and 5 bases from J; bases unmatched to any gene: 13. Germline V gene sequence: CDR1 MNHEY, CDR2 SMNVEV (reference sequence). The CDR3 runs 15 residues. CDR3 amino acids: CASSLVRAGVNEQYF. The CDR3 DNA is TGTGCCAGCAGCCTAGTTAGGGCGGGAGTGAACGAGCAGTACTTC.

This clonotype has a count of ten or more. The chain is built from TRBV18 and TRBJ2-1, with 12 bases lining up with TRBD2. J was trimmed by 2 bases and V by 6 bases; bases with no gene match: 5. Germline lookup yields CDR1 KGHSH and CDR2 LQKENI. The CDR3 length is 16 residues. The CDR3, as DNA: TGTGCCAGCTCTCCCACTAGCGGGGGGACCTACAATGAGCAGTTCTTC. Protein sequence: CASSPTSGGTYNEQFF.

The chain employs TRBV4-1 and TRBJ1-6; D is unresolved. Germline-derived CDR1 and CDR2 are MGHRA and YSYEKL. The V and J ends lost 3 bases and 8 bases respectively, with 26 bases between them. The CDR3 runs to 19 residues. The CDR3 here is CASSHRTGPGLRSYSPLHF. CDR3 DNA: TGCGCCAGCAGCCACCGGACCGGTCCTGGGTTGAGGAGTTATTCACCCCTCCACTTT.

In nucleotides, the CDR3 is TGTGCCAGCACCCCGAGGGGTTCTGGAAACACCATATATTTT. Translation: CASTPRGSGNTIYF. V usage is TRBV28 and J usage is TRBJ1-3; the D gene is possibly TRBD1 (5 bases). The CDR3 sequence is 14 residues long. The V gene's germline CDR1 is MDHEN and CDR2 SYDVKM. V lost 7 bases to trimming and J lost 1 base, with 11 bases between them.

V is TRBV29-1 and J is TRBJ1-2; D might be TRBD1 (6 bases). Germline CDR1 and CDR2: SQVTM and ANQGSEA. The CDR3 has 13 amino acids. DNA of the CDR3: TGCACCGTCAGGACAGCGGGTCACTATGGCTACACCTTC. Translation gives CTVRTAGHYGYTF. The variable domain in full, with the rest retrieved from reference TRBV29-1 and TRBJ1-2, is SAVISQKPSRDICQRGTSLTIQCQVDSQVTMMFWYRQQPGQSLTLIATANQGSEATYESGFVIDKFPISRPNLTFSTLTVSNMSPEDSSIYLCTVRTAGHYGYTFGSGTRLTVV.

This clonotype was picked up many times. The chain combines TRBV2 with TRBJ2-3, with a tentative D call TRBD2 (5 bases). This CDR3 spans 12 amino acids. Trimming left V 1 base short and J 10 bases short, with 9 bases between. The V gene's germline CDR1 is SNHLY and CDR2 FYNNEI. CDR3 DNA: TGTGCCAGCAGTGAAGGACTATTCGCGCAGTATTTT. Translated: CASSEGLFAQYF.

This clonotype was detected a few times. The gene calls are TRBV7-2 and TRBJ2-2; no clear D. V lost 1 base, J lost 5 bases, and 8 bases lay in between. The CDR3 sequence is 14 residues long. Germline V lookup: CDR1 SGHTA, CDR2 FQGNSA. The CDR3 bases are TGTGCCAGCAGCTTAGAGCCCTTAACCGGGGAGCTGTTTTTT. This gives the protein CASSLEPLTGELFF.

Concerning this clonotype: A much more abundant neighbour one base away suggests this may be a read error. This chain links TRBV7-9 with TRBJ1-6; tentatively, D is TRBD1 (5 bases). CDR3 length: 13 amino acids. Germline V gene lookup returns CDR1 SEHNR and CDR2 FQNEAQ (reference sequence). With 5 bases removed from V and 5 bases from J, the gap between germline ends came to 7 bases. This CDR3 is CASSRDHNSPLHF. In DNA form, the CDR3 reads TGTGCCAGCAGCCGGGACCATAATTCACCCCTCCACTTT.

Ten or more counts support this clonotype. The CDR3 DNA follows: TGTGCCAGCAGCTTGAGACAGGGAGAGACCCAGTACTTC. This encodes CASSLRQGETQYF. The chain combines TRBV11-2 with TRBJ2-5; 7 bases map to TRBD1. V trimming: 3 bases; J trimming: 4 bases; junction bases outside the gene matches: 2. CDR1 and CDR2 from the germline V gene are SGHAT and FQNNGV. The CDR3 consists of 13 residues.

Turning to this clonotype: The conserved phenylalanine or tryptophan is not found at the CDR3 terminus, so this likely reflects a read error. The chain joins TRBV24-1 to TRBJ2-5, with a weak D call TRBD2 (5 bases). V was cut by 1 base and J by 4 bases, with 12 bases left in between. Germline V gives CDR1 KGHDR, CDR2 SFDVKD. CDR3 length: 15 residues. Written as DNA, the CDR3 is TGTGCCACCAGTGATTTAAGAGGGTGTGGAGAGACCCAGTACTTA. This sequence encodes CATSDLRGCGETQYL.

The rearrangement links TRBV18 to TRBJ2-2; 7 nucleotides align to TRBD1. The germline CDR1 and CDR2 sequences are KGHSH and LQKENI. V dropped 5 bases and J dropped 0; count of bases not matched to a gene: 9. The CDR3 has 17 residues. Here the CDR3 reads CASSSLAGTANTGELFF. In DNA, the CDR3 is TGTGCCAGCTCATCCCTTGCCGGGACAGCGAACACCGGGGAGCTGTTTTTT.

This clonotype was seen ten or more times. The rearrangement uses TRBV7-2 and TRBJ1-6, with a weak D call TRBD1 (6 bases). V was cut by 1 base and J by 13 bases, with 17 bases left in between. This CDR3 contains 15 residues. Looked up from germline, CDR1 is SGHTA and CDR2 is FQGNSA. CDR3: CASSLVEGVRGPLHF. CDR3 nucleotides: TGTGCCAGCAGCTTAGTTGAGGGGGTACGGGGGCCCCTCCACTTT.

This clonotype was counted between two and nine times. One end of the junction is discordant with germline, which a read error may explain. This sequence joins TRBV20-1 and TRBJ1-1; 9 bases agree with TRBD1. The CDR3 has 13 residues. The germline V gene encodes CDR1 DFQATT and CDR2 SNEGSKA (reference sequence). CDR3 residues: CSALGQGPTEASF. Written as DNA, the CDR3 is TGCAGTGCACTGGGACAGGGCCCCACTGAAGCTTCCTTT.

This clonotype was observed many times. V and J are TRBV18 and TRBJ2-3; maybe TRBD1 (8 bases). CDR1 KGHSH and CDR2 LQKENI come from the germline V gene. Trimming removed 6 bases from V and 3 bases from J, with 16 bases in between. The CDR3 is 15 residues long. CDR3 nucleotides: TGTGCCAGCTCCCCTACAGGGGGAGGGACAGATACGCAGTATTTT. It codes for CASSPTGGGTDTQYF.

This clonotype was counted at least ten times. The rearrangement links TRBV5-1 to TRBJ2-3; possibly TRBD1 or TRBD2 for D (5 bases each). This CDR3 contains 16 residues. Trimming removed 7 bases at V and 1 base at J, with 19 bases between. Germline CDR1 and CDR2: SGHRS and YFSETQ. The CDR3 loop reads CASAQALGTRTDTQYF. In DNA, the CDR3 is TGCGCCAGCGCCCAGGCCCTAGGGACCCGCACAGATACGCAGTATTTT.

This clonotype was recorded many times. This chain joins TRBV12-3 or TRBV12-4 and TRBJ1-5; D is uncertain. CDR3 length: 18 amino acids. V dropped 1 base and J dropped 0 bases, with 16 bases sitting between them. In nucleotides, the CDR3 is TGTGCCAGCAGTTTAGGAGGCAGGTATACGAATAGCAATCAGCCCCAGCATTTT. Translated: CASSLGGRYTNSNQPQHF.

This clonotype was seen ten or more times. This chain uses TRBV3-1 with TRBJ1-1, with D unresolved. This CDR3 comprises 13 residues. CDR1 is LGHDT, CDR2 YNNKEL, per germline (reference sequence). The V end was cut by 5 bases, the J end by 5 bases, with 12 bases between. The CDR3 here is CASSWASGTEAFF. The CDR3 bases are TGTGCCAGCAGCTGGGCCAGCGGTACTGAAGCTTTCTTT.

This clonotype was recorded at least ten times. The chain has TRBV12-3 or TRBV12-4 and TRBJ1-2; D might be TRBD1 (5 bases). This CDR3 region has 17 residues. With 3 bases removed from V and 0 bases from J, the gap between germline ends came to 17 bases. CDR3 DNA sequence: TGTGCCAGCAGTTTGGGACTTTTGCTCATCTCTAACTATGGCTACACCTTC. Its protein product is CASSLGLLLISNYGYTF.

The chain couples TRBV5-1 to TRBJ2-5; 7 nucleotides line up with TRBD1. The V gene end was trimmed by 3 bases and the J gene end by 1 base; junction bases not matched to a gene: 6. The CDR3 is 15 residues long. Germline CDR1 is SGHRS and CDR2 is YFSETQ. As DNA, the CDR3 is TGCGCCAGCAGCTCCGGACAGGCAAGCCAAGAGACCCAGTACTTC. Translated, it gives CASSSGQASQETQYF.

This rearrangement joins TRBV10-2 to TRBJ2-1, with D possibly TRBD2 on 6 matching bases. The CDR3 spans 15 residues. Looked up from germline, CDR1 is WSHSY and CDR2 is SAAADI. With 4 bases removed from V and 2 bases from J, the gap between germline ends came to 12 bases. In DNA form, the CDR3 reads TGCGCCAGCAGTGTTCTGTCTAGCGCCTACAATGAGCAGTTCTTC. Its protein product is CASSVLSSAYNEQFF.